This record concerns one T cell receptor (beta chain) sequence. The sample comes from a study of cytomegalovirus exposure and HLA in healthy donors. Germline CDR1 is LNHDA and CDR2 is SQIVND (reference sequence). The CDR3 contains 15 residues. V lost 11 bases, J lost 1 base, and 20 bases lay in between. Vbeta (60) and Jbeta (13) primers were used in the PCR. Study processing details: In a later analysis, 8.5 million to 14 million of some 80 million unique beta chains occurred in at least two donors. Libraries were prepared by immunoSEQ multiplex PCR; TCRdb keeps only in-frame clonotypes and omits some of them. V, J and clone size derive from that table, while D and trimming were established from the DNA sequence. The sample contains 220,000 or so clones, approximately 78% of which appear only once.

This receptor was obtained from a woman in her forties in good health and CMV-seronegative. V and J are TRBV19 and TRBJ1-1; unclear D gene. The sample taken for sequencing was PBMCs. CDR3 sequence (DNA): TGTGCCTCCGAGTTTTCGGGGATTGGGAACACTGAAGCTTTCTTT. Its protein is CASEFSGIGNTEAFF.